These T cell receptor beta chains were read from a single sample in a study of early stage breast cancer tumors. Measured with immunoSEQ multiplex PCR; TCRdb has only the in-frame clones, and not every one. The sample has about 53,000 clones, approximately 90% seen once. Sequenced material: blood. The source is a person between 65 and 79 years old with breast cancer. Each CDR3 is given with its conserved first and last residue. The D gene is left open where the match is weak. Only some rows state a clone size, as once, few, many or a class for expanded clones.

>-|TRBV7-6|-|TRBJ2-1
TGTGCCAGCAGCTTAATCAGGGCCCAACTCAATGAGCAGTTCTTC
CASSLIRAQLNEQFF
>TRBD2|TRBV19|-|TRBJ2-3
TGTGCCAGTAGTATGTCGTCGGCTAGCGGGGGTGATACAGATACGCAGTATTTT
CASSMSSASGGDTDTQYF
>-|TRBV9|once|TRBJ1-5
TGTGCCAGCAGCGTAAACGGGGATAGCAATCAGCCCCAGCATTTT
CASSVNGDSNQPQHF
>-|TRBV4-2|-|TRBJ2-2
TGTGCCAGCAGCCAAGATCAGGGCGGGGACACCGGGGAGCTGTTTTTT
CASSQDQGGDTGELFF
>TRBD1|TRBV28|-|TRBJ1-3
TGTGCCAGCAGCCCCGACCGGACAGGGGCAGACACCATATATTTT
CASSPDRTGADTIYF
>-|TRBV7-9|-|TRBJ2-5
TGTGCCAGCAGCCAGGGCCAGGGGCCGGATAAAGAGACCCAGTACTTC
CASSQGQGPDKETQYF
>TRBD2|TRBV9|-|TRBJ2-7
TGTGCCAGCAGCGCAGGCCTAGCGGGGGGCCCTTTCTACGAGCAGTACTTC
CASSAGLAGGPFYEQYF
>-|TRBV7-3|-|TRBJ2-6
TGTGCCAGCACTTCTCCTGGGGCCAACGTCCTGACTTTC
CASTSPGANVLTF
>TRBD1|TRBV28|once|TRBJ1-2
TGTGCCAGCAGGGCGGGACAGGCCAGCTATGGCTACACCTTC
CASRAGQASYGYTF
>-|TRBV6-1|-|TRBJ2-1
TGTGCCAGCAGTGAAGTCCTGGGTTACGGGGGGCGGGAACGGGAGCAGTTCTTC
CASSEVLGYGGREREQFF